A single TCR beta chain is shown here with its context. This clonotype came up once. This receptor's antigen is unknown. The sample holds no much larger clone one base away, and base qualities are not on file. One read alone is weak evidence. Sequencing was performed on an Illumina HiSeq 1500. The public reads were run again by TCRdb, first through fastp at Q25 and then through MiXCR, and only productive beta chains were kept. Entries are consolidated by CDR3 protein sequence, retaining the most common genes and DNA. This sample holds 250,000 to 300,000 distinct CDR3 sequences; about a quarter were observed only once. The ten largest clones represent roughly 13% of the sample. Measured from the cysteine to the phenylalanine, the CDR3 is 14 residues long. Only the CDR3 region is kept as DNA, spanning 42 bases read in frame from base 1. V lost 4 bases and J lost 3 bases; the stretch between them is 11 bases long. CDR1 is given as SGHRS and CDR2 as YFSETQ, both from the germline V gene.

This sample was included in a study of T cell repertoires in cytomegalovirus infection (dated by TCRdb to between 2018 and 2021). Notes on the research overall: Donor HLA type was relevant to the analysis, as public TCR beta signatures indicated carriage of CMV infection together with the matching HLA type. Broader findings and caveats from the paper: Cumulative frequency of public TCR beta family members discriminated carriers of CMV infection plus the relevant HLA type in this cohort and an independent approximately 370-donor cohort. The ex vivo response was dominated by HLA-C-restricted CMV-specific TCR beta clonotypes, and the single most frequent clonotype in two of eight donors was supplied by these HLA-C-restricted clonotypes.

Recombination connected TRBV5-1 to TRBJ1-3, with no confident D gene call. Sequencing was done on a sample of PBMCs. The TCR comes from a human donor in good health (CMV status not recorded). Some clones in this sample may be carry-over from other donors' samples. The CDR3 protein is CASSRDIGGNTIYF. The sequence in DNA is TGCGCCAGCAGCCGAGACATAGGTGGAAACACCATATATTTT.